The source of this TCR beta chain is a study of OX40 agonist ivuxolimab in advanced cancers. Study-wide context: Two cutaneous melanoma patients and one hepatocellular carcinoma patient, three in all, had partial responses. Broader study findings: Clonal expansion was among the lowest in partial responders at 0.1-3.0 mg/kg, especially CD8+.

The ends were cut back, 4 bases at V and 8 bases at J, with 12 bases in the middle. CDR3 length: 13 residues. CDR1 is SNHLY, CDR2 FYNNEI, per germline. The table came from immunoSEQ multiplex PCR; TCRdb's copy has only in-frame clones and leaves some out. In the table there are roughly 50,000 clones, roughly 83% of which are singletons. On this clone: The antigen is not known.

At baseline, cycle 4 day 1, and cycle 7 day 1, blood was sampled. This chain uses TRBV2 with TRBJ2-1; D possibly corresponds to TRBD2 (6 bases). This receptor was taken from an adult with an advanced solid tumor such as melanoma, head and neck, liver or kidney cancer. Sequencing used CD4+ or CD8+ T cells sorted from blood, obtained in a trial of the OX40 agonist ivuxolimab. The CDR3, as DNA: TGTGCCAGCAGTGGGCCAGGGAGGTATGAGCAGTTCTTC. This encodes CASSGPGRYEQFF.